A selection of T cell receptor beta chains follows, all from one sample in a study of blood T cells in healthy people across ages. Via MiXCR, TCRdb re-called the 5' RACE reads, giving one row per CDR3 protein. The table has around 2 million distinct CDR3 sequences, 39% seen once; the top ten hold roughly 24%. The sequenced material came from blood. The receptors derive from a human donor in good health. The conserved cysteine and the conserved F or W are not part of the CDR3 here.

TRBJ2-7	TRBV6-5	ASSYFSGQGGYEQY
TRBJ2-1	TRBV5-1	ASSPGLAGSGEQF
TRBJ1-5	TRBV30	AWSVAGSKWQPQH
TRBJ2-7	TRBV7-6	ASSLGHFYEQY
TRBJ1-2	TRBV5-1	ASSPRQGIPYGYT
TRBJ2-7	TRBV11-1	ASSSGTSIYYEQY
TRBJ2-5	TRBV7-9	ASSLVDRGQYQETQY
TRBJ1-2	TRBV7-2	ASSLKARAGYT
TRBJ1-2	TRBV20-1	SAREDRLGYT
TRBJ2-1	TRBV7-2	ASSPGSAGGQF
TRBJ1-2	TRBV20-1	SARAGYRVDYGYT
TRBJ2-1	TRBV5-1	ASSLGFEGGSSYNEQF
TRBJ2-3	TRBV4-2	ASSQGTGGADTQY
TRBJ2-7	TRBV4-3	ASSQEQDRVYEQY
TRBJ1-2	TRBV12-3/TRBV12-4	ASSPTDPYYGYT
TRBJ2-3	TRBV24-1	ATSALGRGSTDTQY
TRBJ2-3	TRBV6-2/TRBV6-3	ATRTEFADTQY
TRBJ2-1	TRBV20-1	SARDRTQLSGEQF
TRBJ1-1	TRBV4-3	ASSQVDGEAF
TRBJ1-2	TRBV10-3	AASGTANYGYT
TRBJ2-6	TRBV5-1	ASSSGGAPPLANVLT
TRBJ2-1	TRBV11-2	ASSLVFSGSEQC
TRBJ2-5	TRBV14	ASSPHLTASQETQY
TRBJ2-3	TRBV20-1	SATSLQGTSDTQY
TRBJ2-5	TRBV2	ASSWDAQETQY
TRBJ1-1	TRBV5-1	ASSGGQLMNTEAF
TRBJ2-3	TRBV11-3	ASSSIRGHHSDTQY
TRBJ2-4	TRBV7-2	ASSLGQGVNNIQY
TRBJ2-1	TRBV28	ASSTRDAPPF
TRBJ1-1	TRBV20-1	SARPPDRVGF
TRBJ2-1	TRBV20-1	SARELSNYNEQF
TRBJ2-7	TRBV6-7	ASSYSNWLIYEQY
TRBJ2-3	TRBV4-1	ASSQDGAPIGSDTQY
TRBJ1-5	TRBV4-2	ASSQEGRRDRADQPQH